What follows are 8 T cell receptor beta chains derived from one specimen sequenced in a study of CD8 T cells in Susac syndrome. Random hexamers were used to reverse transcribe 0.5 to 1 ug of RNA. TCRdb fed the immunoSEQ multiplex PCR reads into MiXCR, producing one record per CDR3 protein. Of some 99,000 distinct CDR3 sequences in the sample, 85% to 95% were seen once. The source material was CD4+ T cells from PBMCs. These receptors were obtained from a human donor with Susac syndrome.

The chain couples TRBV15 to TRBJ1-2; 7 bases align to TRBD1. Germline CDR1 and CDR2: LNHNV and YYDKDF (reference sequence). The CDR3 has 15 amino acids. The J segment lost 3 bases and the V segment lost 5 bases, leaving 9 bases of the junction unmatched. The CDR3 loop reads CATSSLGQLYYGYTF. In nucleotides, the CDR3 is TGTGCCACCAGCTCCTTGGGACAGCTGTACTATGGCTACACCTTC.

This clonotype came up once. The CDR3 DNA reads as TGTGCCAGCAGTGAATATGGGGGCAGGGAGACCCAGTACTTC. Translation gives CASSEYGGRETQYF. This chain connects TRBV25-1 to TRBJ2-5, with D perhaps matching TRBD1 (6 bases). The length of the CDR3 is 14 residues. The V gene's germline CDR1 is MGHDK and CDR2 SYGVNS. Trimming removed 0 bases from V and 5 bases from J, with 10 bases in between.

This rearrangement joins TRBV2 to TRBJ2-7; D possibly matches TRBD1 or TRBD2 (5 bases each). Germline lookup yields CDR1 SNHLY and CDR2 FYNNEI. There are 14 residues in the CDR3. The V and J ends lost 2 bases and 6 bases respectively, with 14 bases between them. In nucleotides, the CDR3 is TGTGCCAGCAGTGAACAGGGACCTACGGCCGAGCAGTACTTC. This sequence encodes CASSEQGPTAEQYF. Full variable domain (outside the CDR3, taken from reference TRBV2 and TRBJ2-7): EPEVTQTPSHQVTQMGQEVILRCVPISNHLYFYWYRQILGQKVEFLVSFYNNEISEKSEIFDDQFSVERPDGSNFTLKIRSTKLEDSAMYFCASSEQGPTAEQYFGPGTRLTVT.

V gene TRBV4-1 combines with J gene TRBJ2-7; 14 bases match TRBD2. Germline CDR1 MGHRA, CDR2 YSYEKL. V shed 4 bases and J 0 bases; nucleotides not matched to a gene: 8. The length of the CDR3 is 18 residues. This CDR3 is CASSPWTSGGSSSYEQYF. DNA for the CDR3: TGCGCCAGCAGCCCGTGGACTAGCGGGGGGTCGAGCTCCTACGAGCAGTACTTC.

The chain carries TRBV27 and TRBJ2-7; D remains unclear. Trimming took 6 bases from V and 0 from J, leaving 6 bases between them. There are 12 residues in the CDR3. Looked up from germline, CDR1 is MNHEY and CDR2 is SMNVEV (reference sequence). This chain's CDR3 is CASRAASYEQYF. In nucleotides, the CDR3 is TGTGCCAGCAGGGCAGCCTCCTACGAGCAGTACTTC.

V is TRBV3-1 and J is TRBJ2-1, with 9 bases identical to TRBD2. V lost 1 base and J lost 9; bases outside the gene matches: 7. This CDR3 region has 15 residues. CDR1 is LGHDT and CDR2 is YNNKEL in the germline V gene (reference sequence). The CDR3 DNA sequence: TGTGCCAGCAGCCAAGTGGGCGGGGGGGCAGGTGAGCAGTTCTTC. Translated: CASSQVGGGAGEQFF.

This chain connects TRBV2 to TRBJ2-5; 7 nucleotides match TRBD1. The CDR3 has 13 amino acids. Looked up from germline, CDR1 is SNHLY and CDR2 is FYNNEI. Trimming at V came to 9 bases and at J to 6 bases, leaving 10 bases not matched to a gene. Here the CDR3 reads CASTPGTAQTQYF. The CDR3 region has the DNA TGTGCCAGTACACCAGGGACAGCACAGACCCAGTACTTC.

The chain uses TRBV19 and TRBJ1-1; 7 nucleotides line up with TRBD1. The CDR3 sequence is 12 residues long. Germline CDR1 reads LNHDA; CDR2 reads SQIVND (reference sequence). DNA of the CDR3: TGTGACCCGGGACAGCAGAACACTGAAGCTTTCTTT. This translates into CDPGQQNTEAFF.